This is a list of T cell receptor beta chains from one sample in a study of CD8+ T cells in alopecia areata. TCRdb keeps only in-frame clones here, not all; method: immunoSEQ multiplex PCR. The table has around 150,000 clones, 65% to 90% seen once. The sequencing used CD8+ T cells sorted from blood, collected at week 4, from a patient treated with tofacitinib. The receptors here all came from a human donor with alopecia areata. Each CDR3 is given with its conserved first and last residue. D genes are given only for firm matches. Not all rows give a size; the values are once, few, many and, for expanded clones, a class.

>-|-|TRBV7-2|TRBJ2-7
TGTGCCAGCACCCTGGGCCCCCCCTACGAGCAGTACTTC
CASTLGPPYEQYF
>TRBD2|-|TRBV5-6|TRBJ2-4
TGTGCCAGCAGCTTGGCCGCCGGGGGGAGGATAGCCAAAAACATTCAGTACTTC
CASSLAAGGRIAKNIQYF
>-|-|TRBV4-1|TRBJ1-2
TGCGCCAGCAGCCAAGCGGGAGGAAACGGCTACACCTTC
CASSQAGGNGYTF
>-|-|TRBV5-3|TRBJ1-5
TGTGCCAGAAGCGCGGGGCCCGGGGATCAGCCCCAGCATTTT
CARSAGPGDQPQHF
>TRBD1|-|TRBV9|TRBJ2-7
TGTGCCAGCAGCGTGGGACAGGGGGCCTACGAGCAGTACTTC
CASSVGQGAYEQYF
>-|-|TRBV2|TRBJ2-7
TGTGCCAGCAGTGGCGGGGAGAGCTCCTACGAGCAGTACTTC
CASSGGESSYEQYF
>-|-|TRBV6-6|TRBJ2-7
TGTGCCAGCTTGGGGAACGAGCAGTACTTC
CASLGNEQYF
>-|-|TRBV27|TRBJ2-1
TGTGCCAGCAGTTTCTTGGGGGCTGAGCAGTTCTTC
CASSFLGAEQFF
>-|once|TRBV7-9|TRBJ2-7
TGTGCCAGCAGCTTAGGTGTACAGCCCTACGAGCAGTACTTC
CASSLGVQPYEQYF
>TRBD2|-|TRBV2|TRBJ2-1
TGTGCCAGCAGTGAATGGACTAGCGGGGGAGGGGACAATGAGCAGTTCTTC
CASSEWTSGGGDNEQFF
>-|once|TRBV5-4|TRBJ2-3
TGTGCCAGCTCCACCTCAGATACGCAGTATTTT
CASSTSDTQYF
>-|-|TRBV30|TRBJ2-4
TGTGCCTGGAGTGTGCTAGCGCAGGCCAAAAACATTCAGTACTTC
CAWSVLAQAKNIQYF
>-|few|TRBV5-4|TRBJ1-3
TGTGCCAGCAGCCGATCGCAGGACAGAAACACCATATATTTT
CASSRSQDRNTIYF
>-|-|TRBV2|TRBJ1-2
TGTGCCAGCAGCAGGAGTGTGGCTAACTATGGCTACACCTTC
CASSRSVANYGYTF
>TRBD2|few|TRBV30|TRBJ2-3
TGTGCCTGGAGTGCTAGCGGGGGCTCAGATACGCAGTATTTT
CAWSASGGSDTQYF
>-|-|TRBV7-7|TRBJ2-1
TGTGCTAGCAGCTTAGGTATCGGGCAAAACAATGAGCAGTTCTTC
CASSLGIGQNNEQFF
>-|-|TRBV4-3|TRBJ2-5
TGCGCCAGCAGCCAAGGGAGGATTAGGCCGTTTGAGACCCAGTACTTC
CASSQGRIRPFETQYF
>TRBD2|-|TRBV6-6|TRBJ2-5
TGTGCCAGCAGTTATACTAGACTAGCAGAAGAGACCCAGTACTTC
CASSYTRLAEETQYF
>TRBD1|-|TRBV29-1|TRBJ2-1
TGCAGCGTTGAGGGCAGGGGGATCCACAATGAGCAGTTCTTC
CSVEGRGIHNEQFF
>TRBD1|-|TRBV7-6|TRBJ1-1
TGTGCCAGCAGCCCGCCCCGTGACAGGGTCGAGACTGAAGCTTTCTTT
CASSPPRDRVETEAFF
>TRBD2|-|TRBV11-2|TRBJ2-1
TGTGCCAGCAGCCCCCGCGTTGGGACTAGCGGCTACAATGAGCAGTTCTTC
CASSPRVGTSGYNEQFF
>TRBD1|-|TRBV5-1|TRBJ2-7
TGCGCCAGCAGCTTGGGACAGGGAATCTCCTACGAGCAGTACTTC
CASSLGQGISYEQYF
>-|-|TRBV2|TRBJ2-3
TGTGCCAGCAGTGAATCGGGCGGATTTAGCACAGATACGCAGTATTTT
CASSESGGFSTDTQYF
>-|-|TRBV5-6|TRBJ2-2
TGTGCCAGCAGCTCTTTGGGCGGGGAGCTGTTTTTT
CASSSLGGELFF
>-|-|TRBV7-2|TRBJ2-7
TGTGCCAGCAGCCCCTGGGACTCAGCCTACGAGCAGTACTTC
CASSPWDSAYEQYF
>TRBD2|-|TRBV2|TRBJ2-3
TGTGCCAGCAGTAAATTCTGGGACTACCCCAGCACAGATACGCAGTATTTT
CASSKFWDYPSTDTQYF
>-|-|TRBV7-9|TRBJ2-7
TGTGCCAGCAGCTTAGTTGGCGGGCCAAGCTCCTACGAGCAGTACTTC
CASSLVGGPSSYEQYF
>-|-|TRBV2|TRBJ2-7
TGTGCCAGCAGGGAGGGGTACACTACCTACGAGCAGTACTTC
CASREGYTTYEQYF
>-|once|TRBV6-5|TRBJ2-7
TGTGCCAGCAGTTACGGAGGGCAGGATCAACCCTACGAGCAGTACTTC
CASSYGGQDQPYEQYF
>-|-|TRBV29-1|TRBJ2-1
TGCAGCGTTTTGTCCAAGAATGAGCAGTTCTTC
CSVLSKNEQFF
>TRBD2|-|TRBV27|TRBJ2-1
TGTGCCAGCAGCTTAACTGGGGGGGAATACAATGAGCAGTTCTTC
CASSLTGGEYNEQFF
>-|-|TRBV5-1|TRBJ2-2
TGCGCCAGCAGCTCGAGCACCGGGGAGCTGTTTTTT
CASSSSTGELFF
>-|-|TRBV5-8|TRBJ2-1
TGTGCCAGCAGCTTAAGAGGGGACTACAATGAGCAGTTCTTC
CASSLRGDYNEQFF
>TRBD1|-|TRBV29-1|TRBJ1-2
TGCAGCGCCCCGACAGGGAACTATGGCTACACCTTC
CSAPTGNYGYTF
>-|-|TRBV6-6|TRBJ2-2
TGTGCCAGCAGTCCCGCGGGGGAGCTGTTTTTT
CASSPAGELFF
>-|-|TRBV5-4|TRBJ2-7
TGTGCCAGCAGCTTGGGGGACAAGTCCAACGAGCAGTACTTC
CASSLGDKSNEQYF
>-|-|TRBV11-3|TRBJ2-5
TGTGCCAGCAGCTCTGGACTGGACCAAGAGACCCAGTACTTC
CASSSGLDQETQYF
>TRBD1|-|TRBV2|TRBJ2-7
TGTGCCACCACCGGACAGGGCTCCTACGAGCAGTACTTC
CATTGQGSYEQYF
>TRBD1|-|TRBV2|TRBJ1-1
TGTGCCAGCAGTGGACAGGGGGCGCGGACTGAAGCTTTCTTT
CASSGQGARTEAFF
>TRBD1|-|TRBV27|TRBJ1-1
TGTGCCAGCAGGAACAGGGACAGCGACACTGAAGCTTTCTTT
CASRNRDSDTEAFF
>-|-|TRBV7-9|TRBJ2-2
TGTGCCAGCAGCTTAACGGGGGCGAACACCGGGGAGCTGTTTTTT
CASSLTGANTGELFF
>TRBD2|-|TRBV7-9|TRBJ2-7
TGTGCCAGCAGCTTCTCATCGGGGACTAGCGGCTCCTACGAGCAGTACTTC
CASSFSSGTSGSYEQYF
>TRBD2|-|TRBV7-6|TRBJ2-7
TGTGCCAGTAGCGGGGGCCATTCCTACGAGCAGTACTTC
CASSGGHSYEQYF
>-|-|TRBV7-2|TRBJ2-5
TGTGCCAGCAGCTTAGGGTCAGGGTTAGCCCAGTACTTC
CASSLGSGLAQYF
>-|-|TRBV4-2|TRBJ2-7
TGTGCCAGCAGCCAGGACCCCGGGACGTTCTACGAGCAGTACTTC
CASSQDPGTFYEQYF
>-|-|TRBV5-8|TRBJ1-1
TGTGCCAGCAGCCCTAGAGGACTGCGGAGGACTGAAGCTTTCTTT
CASSPRGLRRTEAFF